The clone carrying this T cell receptor beta chain occurred a few times. The antigen remains undetermined. This sample was taken from a study of early T cells in non-severe SARS-CoV-2 infection. General study points: Private and CD4 specificities were missed by VDJdb matching, skewed to anti-spike CD8.

The V and J ends lost 1 base and 3 bases respectively, with 15 bases between them. CDR3 size: 16 residues. CDR1 is MGHRA and CDR2 is YSYEKL in the germline V gene. TCRdb re-called the 5' RACE reads with MiXCR, one entry per CDR3 protein. The sample shows roughly 110,000 distinct CDR3 sequences, roughly 11% of them seen only once. Sequenced sample: whole blood. The receptor's source is an adult who was a healthcare worker with PCR-confirmed SARS-CoV-2 infection or an uninfected control (not recorded which). The chain joins TRBV4-1 to TRBJ2-5, with D hard to call. In DNA form, the CDR3 reads TGCGCCAGCAGCCAAGTCGTTCCCCAACCAAAAGAGACCCAGTACTTC. This gives the protein CASSQVVPQPKETQYF.